Detailed here is one T cell receptor beta chain. The data were taken from a study of OX40 agonist ivuxolimab in advanced cancers. This table comes from immunoSEQ multiplex PCR, and its TCRdb copy is limited to in-frame clones, with some not included. The table has some 40,000 clones, around 80% seen once. The V and J ends lost 4 bases and 9 bases respectively, with 13 bases between them. The germline V gene has CDR1 SNHLY and CDR2 FYNNEI. The CDR3 covers 13 residues. This TCR came from an adult with an advanced solid tumor such as melanoma, head and neck, liver or kidney cancer. The V and J genes are TRBV2 and TRBJ2-1; D might be TRBD2 (5 bases). Specimen: CD4+ or CD8+ T cells sorted from blood, collected in a trial of the OX40 agonist ivuxolimab. The CDR3 bases are TGTGCCAGCAGTGTTGAGGGAGTGGGTGAGCAGTTCTTC. It encodes CASSVEGVGEQFF.